One sample yielded the 18 T cell receptor beta chains listed below, sequenced in a study of CD8 T cells in ankylosing spondylitis. Overall study results and limits: What seemed typical of ankylosing spondylitis blood was a TCR beta motif built from about 8 highly homologous variants.

TCRdb re-called the 5' RACE reads through MiXCR, storing one row per CDR3 protein. This table has more than 500,000 distinct CDR3 sequences, over 4% appearing once. The antigens for these receptors are not known. The source material was blood, either unsorted or a sorted T cell fraction (not recorded which). The receptors stem from a male donor with ankylosing spondylitis.

This clonotype appeared many times. The genes are TRBV20-1 and TRBJ2-3; D not certain. V gave up 0 bases and J gave up 1 base, with 5 bases separating them. The germline V gene encodes CDR1 DFQATT and CDR2 SNEGSKA (reference sequence). This CDR3 contains 13 residues. The CDR3: CSAREPRTDTQYF. CDR3 nucleotide sequence: TGCAGTGCTAGAGAGCCCCGCACAGATACGCAGTATTTT.

This clonotype was counted only a few times. The J gene is TRBJ2-5, the V gene TRBV4-1; D might be TRBD2 (6 bases). The CDR3 covers 18 residues. Looked up from germline, CDR1 is MGHRA and CDR2 is YSYEKL. V was cut by 6 bases and J by 1 base, with 24 bases left in between. In DNA form, the CDR3 reads TGCGCCAGCAGTTTGGGGGACTTCCGCGGAGGGTTCCAAGAGACCCAGTACTTC. As protein: CASSLGDFRGGFQETQYF.

This clonotype was detected ten times or more. The chain couples TRBV20-1 to TRBJ1-3; D is perhaps TRBD1 (5 bases). The CDR3 consists of 14 residues. Trimming cost V 6 bases and J 2 bases, with 14 bases left between them. From germline, CDR1 is DFQATT and CDR2 SNEGSKA (reference sequence). CDR3: CSAARAGTGNTIYF. The CDR3 DNA sequence: TGCAGTGCCGCTCGGGCAGGGACTGGAAACACCATATATTTT.

This clonotype was seen ten or more times. The V call is TRBV5-1, the J call TRBJ2-2; D is undetermined. The V end lost 1 base, the J end lost 4 bases, and 8 bases lay between the germline ends. This CDR3 contains 14 residues. Germline V gene lookup returns CDR1 SGHRS and CDR2 YFSETQ. CDR3: CASSLIGSTGELFF. The CDR3 DNA sequence: TGCGCCAGCAGCTTGATCGGTAGCACCGGGGAGCTGTTTTTT. Looking up the rest from reference TRBV5-1 and TRBJ2-2 gives the full variable domain: KAGVTQTPRYLIKTRGQQVTLSCSPISGHRSVSWYQQTPGQGLQFLFEYFSETQRNKGNFPGRFSGRQFSNSRSEMNVSTLELGDSALYLCASSLIGSTGELFFGEGSRLTVL.

This clonotype showed up just a few times. V is TRBV20-1 and J is TRBJ1-2; D perhaps matches TRBD1 (5 bases). CDR3 length: 18 residues. Looked up from germline, CDR1 is DFQATT and CDR2 is SNEGSKA (reference sequence). V was trimmed by 5 bases and J by 1 base, leaving 26 bases between them. The CDR3 here is CSALPQGGAHIHNYGYTF. The CDR3 DNA is TGCAGTGCTCTCCCCCAGGGAGGGGCCCACATACATAACTATGGCTACACCTTC.

This clonotype was counted between two and nine times. J is TRBJ2-7 and V is TRBV20-1; weak D call: TRBD2 (5 bases). The V and J ends lost 1 base and 2 bases respectively, with 18 bases between them. The CDR3 totals 16 residues. CDR1 is DFQATT and CDR2 is SNEGSKA in the germline V gene (reference sequence). CDR3 protein: CSARVPKRTFPYEQYF. As DNA, the CDR3 is TGCAGTGCTAGAGTTCCTAAGAGGACTTTCCCCTACGAGCAGTACTTC.

This chain links TRBV12-2 with TRBJ1-6; the table names TRBD1, a call not compared with the DNA. TRBV12-2 counts as a pseudogene. This CDR3 is built from 16 residues. This CDR3 is CASRLAGDREGSPLHF. Written as DNA, the CDR3 is TGTGCAAGTCGCTTAGCGGGGGACAGGGAAGGCTCACCCCTCCACTTT.

In its sample, this clonotype was seen a few times. The genes are TRBV7-9 and TRBJ2-2; D might be TRBD2 (5 bases). This CDR3 has 12 residues. Germline CDR1 is SEHNR and CDR2 is FQNEAQ (reference sequence). Trimming removed 7 bases at V and 6 bases at J, with 9 bases between. The CDR3 sequence: CASILGAGELFF. The CDR3 DNA is TGTGCCAGCATCCTGGGAGCCGGGGAGCTGTTTTTT.

This clonotype turned up a few times. The chain couples TRBV4-2 to TRBJ2-1, with D hard to call. Germline V lookup: CDR1 LGHNA, CDR2 YNFKEQ. The CDR3 totals 13 residues. Trimming stripped 1 base from V and 8 bases from J, with 9 bases between. CDR3 sequence reads: CASSQVPLDEQFF. The DNA for the CDR3 is TGTGCCAGCAGCCAAGTCCCGCTGGATGAGCAGTTCTTC.

This clonotype was seen many times. V gene TRBV27 combines with J gene TRBJ2-7; 7 positions agree with TRBD1. Germline CDR1 reads MNHEY; CDR2 reads SMNVEV (reference sequence). The CDR3 extends over 16 amino acids. The trim removed 3 bases at V and 0 bases at J, leaving 8 bases unmatched. The CDR3 DNA is TGTGCCAGCAGTTTCAAGGGGGCCGCTTTCTCCTACGAGCAGTACTTC. Encoded protein: CASSFKGAAFSYEQYF.

V is TRBV5-6 and J is TRBJ2-3; D unclear. Trimming stripped 9 bases from V and 3 bases from J, with 14 bases between. The germline CDR1 and CDR2 sequences are SGHDT and YYEEEE. This CDR3 contains 13 residues. As DNA, the CDR3 is TGTGCCATGAGCTTCTTGGGGACAGATACGCAGTATTTT. Translation gives CAMSFLGTDTQYF.

The chain uses TRBV3-1 and TRBJ1-1; D not resolved. Germline V CDR1 and CDR2: LGHDT, YNNKEL (reference sequence). The CDR3 has 15 amino acids. Between the trimmed V and J ends, which lost 6 bases and 0 bases, there was a span of 14 bases. The CDR3 loop is CASRAWNNLNTEAFF. CDR3 sequence (DNA): TGTGCCAGCAGGGCTTGGAACAACCTGAACACTGAAGCTTTCTTT.

The CDR3 coding sequence is TGTGCCAGCACCTCTCTGACAGGGTTTAATGAAAAACTGTTTTTT. It translates to CASTSLTGFNEKLFF. The chain uses TRBV7-6 and TRBJ1-4; TRBD1 matches at 7 bases. Germline CDR1 SGHVS, CDR2 FNYEAQ. Germline trimming cut 7 bases from V and 4 bases from J; bases unmatched to any gene: 9. The CDR3 covers 15 residues.

This clonotype was found many times. The chain uses TRBV4-3 and TRBJ2-3; 7 bases fit TRBD2. The CDR3 extends over 13 amino acids. Germline values: CDR1 LGHNA, CDR2 YSLEER. V gave up 3 bases and J gave up 6 bases; unmatched junction bases: 3. The CDR3 coding sequence is TGCGCCAGCAGCCACCGGGGAGGGGATACGCAGTATTTT. It encodes CASSHRGGDTQYF.

This clonotype was detected ten times or more. This chain connects TRBV4-3 to TRBJ2-3, with D tentatively TRBD1 or TRBD2 (6 bases each). The CDR3 consists of 16 residues. Per germline, CDR1 LGHNA and CDR2 YSLEER. The ends were cut back, 2 bases at V and 3 bases at J, with 15 bases in the middle. The CDR3 DNA reads as TGCGCCAGCAGCCAATCTAGAACGGGGGCTACAGATACGCAGTATTTT. Amino acid sequence: CASSQSRTGATDTQYF.

V gene TRBV20-1 combines with J gene TRBJ2-7; D unresolved. Deletions cut 6 bases from V and 9 bases from J, with 27 bases between. CDR1 is DFQATT and CDR2 is SNEGSKA in the germline V gene (reference sequence). The CDR3 runs 15 residues. The CDR3 sequence is CSAQSPGPLLVGQYF. The CDR3 DNA reads TGCAGTGCCCAGTCCCCGGGCCCGCTTTTGGTAGGGCAGTACTTC.

In its sample, this clonotype was seen a few times. V gene TRBV6-5 combines with J gene TRBJ1-2; 8 bases fit TRBD1. CDR1 and CDR2 from the germline V gene are MNHEY and SVGAGI. J was trimmed by 8 bases and V by 4 bases; bases with no gene match: 9. CDR3 length: 14 residues. CDR3 residues: CASSFQGAREGYTF. DNA of the CDR3: TGTGCCAGCAGTTTTCAGGGGGCGCGGGAAGGCTACACCTTC.

This clonotype was counted at least ten times. The rearrangement joins TRBV4-2 to TRBJ1-2; D remains unclear. CDR1 is LGHNA and CDR2 is YNFKEQ in the germline V gene. The length of the CDR3 is 14 residues. The V end lost 1 base, the J end lost 5 bases, and 11 bases lay between the germline ends. The CDR3 here is CASSQVAETYGYTF. The CDR3 DNA reads TGTGCCAGCAGCCAAGTGGCGGAAACTTATGGCTACACCTTC.